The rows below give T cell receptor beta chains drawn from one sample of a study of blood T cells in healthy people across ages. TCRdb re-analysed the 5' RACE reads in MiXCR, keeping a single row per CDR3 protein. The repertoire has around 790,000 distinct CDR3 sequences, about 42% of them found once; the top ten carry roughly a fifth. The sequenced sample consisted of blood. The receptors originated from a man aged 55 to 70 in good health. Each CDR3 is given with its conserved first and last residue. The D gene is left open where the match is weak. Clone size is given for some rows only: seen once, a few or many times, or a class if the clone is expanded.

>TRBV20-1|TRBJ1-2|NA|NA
CSATNPNRADGYTF
TGCAGTGCTACCAACCCTAACAGGGCGGATGGCTACACCTTC
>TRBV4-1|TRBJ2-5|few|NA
CASSQEGPAGAEYF
TGCGCCAGCAGCCAAGAAGGTCCGGCGGGGGCGGAGTACTTC
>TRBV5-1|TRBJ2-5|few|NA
CASSLGRNRETQYF
TGCGCCAGCAGCTTGGGAAGGAATCGGGAGACCCAGTACTTC
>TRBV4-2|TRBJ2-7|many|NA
CASSQGVGGYEQYF
TGTGCCAGCAGCCAAGGGGTTGGCGGCTACGAGCAGTACTTC
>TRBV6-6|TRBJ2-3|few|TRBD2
CASSYLKKAGGTDTQYF
TGTGCCAGCAGTTACTTGAAGAAAGCGGGGGGAACAGATACGCAGTATTTT
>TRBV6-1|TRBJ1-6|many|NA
CASRRGYENSPLHF
TGTGCCAGCCGCAGGGGATATGAGAATTCACCCCTCCACTTT
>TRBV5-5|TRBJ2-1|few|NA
CASSLYGNYNEQFF
TGTGCCAGCAGCTTGTACGGGAATTACAATGAGCAGTTCTTC
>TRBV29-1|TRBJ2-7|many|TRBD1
CSGGQNSYEQYF
TGCAGCGGGGGACAGAACTCCTACGAGCAGTACTTC
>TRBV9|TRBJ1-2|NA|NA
CASSVHPDRILYDRNRYGYTF
TGTGCCAGCAGCGTACACCCCGATCGGATCCTCTACGACAGGAACCGTTATGGCTACACCTTC
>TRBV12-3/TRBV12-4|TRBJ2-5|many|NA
CASSGGRVQETQYF
TGTGCCAGCAGTGGGGGAAGGGTCCAAGAGACCCAGTACTTC
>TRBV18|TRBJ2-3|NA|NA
CASSPVEGADTQYF
TGTGCCAGCTCACCTGTCGAGGGCGCAGATACGCAGTATTTT
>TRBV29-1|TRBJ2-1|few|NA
CSVGGQPSYNEQFF
TGCAGCGTTGGGGGGCAGCCCTCCTACAATGAGCAGTTCTTC
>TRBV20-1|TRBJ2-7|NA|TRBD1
CSAHRRTGEHEQYF
TGCAGTGCCCACCGGAGGACAGGCGAGCACGAGCAGTACTTC
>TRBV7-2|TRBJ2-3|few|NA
CASSFGGAKTDTQYF
TGTGCCAGCAGCTTTGGCGGGGCGAAAACAGATACGCAGTATTTT
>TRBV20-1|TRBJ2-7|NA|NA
CSAREEGRSYEQYF
TGCAGTGCTAGAGAGGAGGGAAGGTCCTACGAGCAGTACTTC
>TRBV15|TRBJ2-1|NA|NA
CATSRGGGSNNEQFF
TGTGCCACCAGCAGAGGGGGCGGGTCAAACAATGAGCAGTTCTTC
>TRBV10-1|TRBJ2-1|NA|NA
CASSDGQPYNEQFF
TGCGCCAGCAGTGATGGACAGCCCTACAATGAGCAGTTCTTC
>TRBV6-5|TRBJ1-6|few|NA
CASSPSTGMNSPLHF
TGTGCCAGCAGTCCCTCGACAGGAATGAATTCACCCCTCCACTTT
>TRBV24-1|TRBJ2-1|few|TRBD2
CATSDGGLAGVMFF
TGTGCCACCAGTGATGGGGGACTAGCGGGGGTAATGTTCTTC
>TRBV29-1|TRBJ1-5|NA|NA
CSVKTDSNQPQHF
TGCAGCGTTAAGACGGATAGCAATCAGCCCCAGCATTTT
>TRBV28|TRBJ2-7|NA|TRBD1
CASTPGTGGYEQYF
TGTGCCAGCACCCCCGGGACAGGGGGCTACGAGCAGTACTTC
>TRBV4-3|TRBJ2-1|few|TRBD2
CASSQVWAGGPGNEQFF
TGCGCCAGCAGCCAAGTTTGGGCGGGGGGGCCTGGGAATGAGCAGTTCTTC
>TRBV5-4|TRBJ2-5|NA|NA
CASSGAQRETQYF
TGTGCCAGCAGTGGGGCCCAGCGAGAGACCCAGTACTTC
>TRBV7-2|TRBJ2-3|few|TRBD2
CASSPWTSGGASTDTQYF
TGTGCCAGCAGCCCATGGACTAGCGGGGGGGCGAGCACAGATACGCAGTATTTT
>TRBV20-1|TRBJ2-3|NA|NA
CSARARRPDTQYF
TGCAGTGCTAGAGCCCGAAGACCAGATACGCAGTATTTT